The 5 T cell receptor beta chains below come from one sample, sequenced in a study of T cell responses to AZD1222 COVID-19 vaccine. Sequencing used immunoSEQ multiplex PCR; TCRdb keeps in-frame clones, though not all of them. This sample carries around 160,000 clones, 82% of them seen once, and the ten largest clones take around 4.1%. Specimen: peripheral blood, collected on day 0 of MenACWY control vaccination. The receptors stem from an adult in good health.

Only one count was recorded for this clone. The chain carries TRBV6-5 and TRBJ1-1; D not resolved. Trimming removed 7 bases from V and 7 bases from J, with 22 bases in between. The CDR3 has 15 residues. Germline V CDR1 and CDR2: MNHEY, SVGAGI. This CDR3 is CASTLNRKTPDEAFF. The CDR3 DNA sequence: TGTGCCAGCACTCTAAACCGAAAAACGCCGGATGAAGCTTTCTTT.

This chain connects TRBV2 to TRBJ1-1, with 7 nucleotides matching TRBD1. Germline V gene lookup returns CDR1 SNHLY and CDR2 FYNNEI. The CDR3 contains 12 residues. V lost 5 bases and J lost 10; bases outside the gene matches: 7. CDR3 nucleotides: TGTGCCAGCAGTTCCGACAGGGTAGTAGCTTTCTTT. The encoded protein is CASSSDRVVAFF.

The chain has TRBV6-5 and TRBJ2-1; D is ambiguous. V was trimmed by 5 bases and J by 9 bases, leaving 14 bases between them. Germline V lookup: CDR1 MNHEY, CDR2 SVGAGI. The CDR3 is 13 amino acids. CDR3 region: CASSIGPSGEQFF. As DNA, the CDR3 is TGTGCCAGCAGTATAGGTCCTTCCGGTGAGCAGTTCTTC.

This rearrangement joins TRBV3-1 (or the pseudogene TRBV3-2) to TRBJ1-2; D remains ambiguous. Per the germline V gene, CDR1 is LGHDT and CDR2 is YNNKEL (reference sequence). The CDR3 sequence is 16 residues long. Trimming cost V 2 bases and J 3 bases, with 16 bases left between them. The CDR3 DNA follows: TGTGCCAGCAGCCAAATAGATCTACACCCTGACTATGGCTACACCTTC. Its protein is CASSQIDLHPDYGYTF.

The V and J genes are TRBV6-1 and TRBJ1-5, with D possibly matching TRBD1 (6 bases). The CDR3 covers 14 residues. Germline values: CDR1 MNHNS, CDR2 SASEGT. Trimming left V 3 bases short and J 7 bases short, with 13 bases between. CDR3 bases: TGTGCCAGCAGTGAGCGTTGGGGGGGCCAGCCCCAGCATTTT. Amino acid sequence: CASSERWGGQPQHF.